The following is a T cell receptor beta chain sequence with its context. V was shortened by 3 bases and J by 3 bases, with 6 bases between the two germline ends. From germline, CDR1 is DFQATT and CDR2 SNEGSKA (reference sequence). This CDR3 region has 11 residues. The data belong to a study of blood T cell repertoires in COVID-19. Background on the study: PBMCs, B-cell-depleted T cells, or T cells were the source of the cDNA or gDNA that made up the material.

Libraries were prepared by immunoSEQ multiplex PCR; TCRdb keeps only in-frame clonotypes and omits some of them. The table has around 250,000 clones, about 90% seen once. The chain carries TRBV20-1 and TRBJ2-7; D not resolved. The receptor comes from a man aged 50 to 60 who had been exposed to COVID-19. The sequenced sample was PBMCs or T cells enriched from blood (not recorded which). CDR3 bases: TGCAGTGCTAGTAATCTCTACGAGCAGTACGTC. Its protein is CSASNLYEQYV.